This T cell receptor (beta chain) was observed in a study of OX40 agonist ivuxolimab in advanced cancers. V was clipped by 3 bases and J by 6 bases, with 15 bases between them. The germline V gene has CDR1 KGHSH and CDR2 LQKENI. This CDR3 has 14 amino acids. Libraries were prepared by immunoSEQ multiplex PCR; TCRdb keeps only in-frame clonotypes and omits some of them. The sample carries 55,000 to 65,000 clones, over 75% recorded once. This clone was counted once. This sample comprised CD4+ or CD8+ T cells sorted from blood, obtained in a trial of the OX40 agonist ivuxolimab. The rearrangement joins TRBV18 to TRBJ2-7; tentatively, D is TRBD1 (6 bases). The receptor comes from an adult with an advanced solid tumor such as melanoma, head and neck, liver or kidney cancer. This CDR3 reads CASSPLGRDTEQYF. In DNA, the CDR3 is TGTGCCAGCTCACCTCTAGGCCGGGACACCGAGCAGTACTTC.